The 5 T cell receptor beta chains listed next were all sequenced from one sample in a study of identical twins. MiXCR, applied by TCRdb to the 5' RACE reads, yields one record per CDR3 protein. In the table there are roughly 1,500,000 distinct CDR3 sequences, less than 40% of which are singletons. The sequenced sample consisted of cord blood. The receptors shown here come from a newborn girl in good health.

This clonotype was counted between two and nine times. The chain is built from TRBV10-3 and TRBJ2-3, with 7 positions matching TRBD1. The trim removed 2 bases at V and 2 bases at J, leaving 4 bases unmatched. This CDR3 contains 15 residues. Germline V gene sequence: CDR1 ENHRY, CDR2 SYGVKD. CDR3 amino acids: CAISEAQGLTDTQYF. The CDR3 DNA sequence: TGTGCCATCAGTGAGGCACAGGGGCTCACAGATACGCAGTATTTT.

This clonotype was counted only a few times. This chain connects TRBV27 to TRBJ2-1; the D gene is possibly TRBD2 (6 bases). The J call may be faulty, since TRBJ2-7 better matches the DNA end. CDR3 length: 14 amino acids. CDR1 and CDR2 from the germline V gene are MNHEY and SMNVEV (reference sequence). CDR3 nucleotide sequence: TGTGCCAGCAGTTTGCTGCTAGCGAACAATGAGCAGTACTTC. Residues: CASSLLLANNEQYF.

This chain links TRBV3-1 with TRBJ2-1, with a tentative D call TRBD2 (5 bases). CDR1 and CDR2 (germline): LGHDT, YNNKEL (reference sequence). Trimming cost V 1 base and J 10 bases, with 14 bases left between them. The CDR3 spans 14 residues. Here the CDR3 reads CASSQVRSGSEQFF. In DNA, the CDR3 is TGTGCCAGCAGCCAAGTGCGGAGCGGCTCAGAGCAGTTCTTC.

This sequence joins TRBV20-1 and TRBJ2-3, with TRBD2 matching over 9 bases. The length of the CDR3 is 15 residues. The germline V gene encodes CDR1 DFQATT and CDR2 SNEGSKA (reference sequence). Trimming took 0 bases from V and 5 from J; bases not matched to a gene: 6. This chain's CDR3 is CSARDGGRAGDTQYF. The CDR3, as DNA: TGCAGTGCTAGAGACGGCGGGAGGGCCGGAGATACGCAGTATTTT.

About this clonotype itself: One base away lies a much larger clone, so this may be a sequencing read error. The chain is built from TRBV20-1 and TRBJ2-5; D is perhaps TRBD1 or TRBD2 (5 bases each). The germline V gene has CDR1 DFQATT and CDR2 SNEGSKA (reference sequence). The CDR3 covers 16 residues. V shed 2 bases and J shed 3 bases, with 19 bases lying between them. CDR3 region: CSARTLRGPDEETQYF. CDR3 nucleotides: TGCAGTGCTAGAACCCTACGGGGCCCAGATGAAGAGACCCAGTACTTC.